These T cell receptor beta chains were read from a single sample in a study of blood T cell repertoires in COVID-19. TCRdb's table, derived via immunoSEQ multiplex PCR, lists solely in-frame clones and lacks some. The profile covers approximately 70,000 clones, with around four fifths appearing a single time and approximately 9.3% taken by the ten largest. What was sequenced was peripheral blood. Every receptor here comes from a woman in her forties or fifties with acute or convalescent COVID-19. Each CDR3 is given with its conserved first and last residue. Fields, in order: D gene, J gene, clone size, V gene, CDR3 DNA, CDR3 protein. D genes are given only for firm matches. Rows give clone size only sometimes, using once, few, many, or a class for an expanded clone.

D gene: TRBD2; J gene: TRBJ2-1; clone size: -; V gene: TRBV7-9; CDR3 DNA: TGTGCCAGCAGCTTGGGACTAGCGGGGAATAGGGATGAGCAGTTCTTC; CDR3 protein: CASSLGLAGNRDEQFF
D gene: -; J gene: TRBJ2-3; clone size: -; V gene: TRBV7-2; CDR3 DNA: TGTGCCAGCAGACAGCACCTAAGCACAGATACGCAGTATTTT; CDR3 protein: CASRQHLSTDTQYF
D gene: TRBD1; J gene: TRBJ2-1; clone size: -; V gene: TRBV27; CDR3 DNA: TGTGCCAGCAGTCACCAGGGGGCCAATGAGCAGTTCTTC; CDR3 protein: CASSHQGANEQFF
D gene: -; J gene: TRBJ1-5; clone size: -; V gene: TRBV9; CDR3 DNA: TGTGCCAGCAGCGTAGAGGGGGAAGGCAATCAGCCCCAGCATTTT; CDR3 protein: CASSVEGEGNQPQHF
D gene: -; J gene: TRBJ2-5; clone size: few; V gene: TRBV6-2/TRBV6-3; CDR3 DNA: TGTGCCAGCAGCTCGGGGTCCAGGATGGGAGAGACCCAGTACTTC; CDR3 protein: CASSSGSRMGETQYF
D gene: TRBD1; J gene: TRBJ1-4; clone size: -; V gene: TRBV5-1; CDR3 DNA: TGCGCCAGCAGGGACCCGGGACAGGGAGAGGAAAAACTGTTTTTT; CDR3 protein: CASRDPGQGEEKLFF
D gene: -; J gene: TRBJ2-2; clone size: once; V gene: TRBV27; CDR3 DNA: TGTGCCAGCAGTTTAATGGCGGGACCGAACACCGGGGAGCTGTTTTTT; CDR3 protein: CASSLMAGPNTGELFF
D gene: TRBD1; J gene: TRBJ1-4; clone size: -; V gene: TRBV30; CDR3 DNA: TGTGCCTGGAGTTCACCACGGGACAGGGGAGATGAAAAACTGTTTTTT; CDR3 protein: CAWSSPRDRGDEKLFF
D gene: -; J gene: TRBJ1-2; clone size: -; V gene: TRBV2; CDR3 DNA: TGTGCCAGCAGTGAAGCAAGTACGCAGGCGGGCTACACCTTC; CDR3 protein: CASSEASTQAGYTF
D gene: -; J gene: TRBJ1-1; clone size: -; V gene: TRBV12-3/TRBV12-4; CDR3 DNA: TGTGCCAGCAGTTTGACCGGGGACACTGAAGCTTTCTTT; CDR3 protein: CASSLTGDTEAFF
D gene: TRBD1; J gene: TRBJ1-1; clone size: -; V gene: TRBV5-1; CDR3 DNA: TGCGCCAGCAGCTTACTGGGCAGGGGGGACACTGAAGCTTTCTTT; CDR3 protein: CASSLLGRGDTEAFF
D gene: TRBD1; J gene: TRBJ2-1; clone size: -; V gene: TRBV5-1; CDR3 DNA: TGCGCCAGCAGCGTGACAGGGTACGACTACAATGAGCAGTTCTTC; CDR3 protein: CASSVTGYDYNEQFF
D gene: TRBD1; J gene: TRBJ2-3; clone size: -; V gene: TRBV5-1; CDR3 DNA: TGCGCCAGCAGCCCACCGACAGGGTCGCCGGGCACAGATACGCAGTATTTT; CDR3 protein: CASSPPTGSPGTDTQYF
D gene: TRBD2; J gene: TRBJ2-1; clone size: -; V gene: TRBV24-1; CDR3 DNA: TGTGCCACCAGTGATGGACCCGGGACTAGCGGGAGGGCCTTAATCTACAATGAGCAGTTCTTC; CDR3 protein: CATSDGPGTSGRALIYNEQFF
D gene: -; J gene: TRBJ2-5; clone size: -; V gene: TRBV7-8; CDR3 DNA: TGTGCCAGCAGCCCCCCGCGCAGGGCCGGGTCTGTTGAGACCCAGTACTTC; CDR3 protein: CASSPPRRAGSVETQYF
D gene: TRBD1; J gene: TRBJ1-2; clone size: once; V gene: TRBV6-6; CDR3 DNA: TGTGCCAGCAGTCCCCGGGACAGGGCGAGGGGGACCTATGGCTACACCTTC; CDR3 protein: CASSPRDRARGTYGYTF
D gene: -; J gene: TRBJ2-2; clone size: -; V gene: TRBV5-1; CDR3 DNA: TGCGCCAGCAGCTACATTACAGGGACCACCGGGGAGCTGTTTTTT; CDR3 protein: CASSYITGTTGELFF
D gene: TRBD1; J gene: TRBJ2-7; clone size: -; V gene: TRBV7-2; CDR3 DNA: TGTGCCAGCAGCTTAGGGCAGGGGGAGACCTACGAGCAGTACTTC; CDR3 protein: CASSLGQGETYEQYF
D gene: -; J gene: TRBJ2-2; clone size: -; V gene: TRBV29-1; CDR3 DNA: TGCAGCGTTGAAAAAGGGGTTAGGACCGGGGAGCTGTTTTTT; CDR3 protein: CSVEKGVRTGELFF
D gene: TRBD1; J gene: TRBJ2-1; clone size: -; V gene: TRBV18; CDR3 DNA: TGTGCCAGCTCACCACCTCTGAGGGGGCCGGAGCAGTTCTTC; CDR3 protein: CASSPPLRGPEQFF
D gene: -; J gene: TRBJ1-1; clone size: -; V gene: TRBV6-1; CDR3 DNA: TGTGCCAGCACCGTAACGGGGGGTGTGAACACTGAAGCTTTCTTT; CDR3 protein: CASTVTGGVNTEAFF
D gene: -; J gene: TRBJ2-3; clone size: -; V gene: TRBV28; CDR3 DNA: TGTGCCAGCAGTTTAGCAGGCACAGATACGCAGTATTTT; CDR3 protein: CASSLAGTDTQYF
D gene: TRBD2; J gene: TRBJ2-1; clone size: -; V gene: TRBV29-1; CDR3 DNA: TGCAGCGTTGAGAGTAGCGGGAATATCTACAATGAGCAGTTCTTC; CDR3 protein: CSVESSGNIYNEQFF
D gene: -; J gene: TRBJ2-7; clone size: -; V gene: TRBV4-1; CDR3 DNA: TGCGCCAGCAGCCAAGAAACGCCCCAGGGAACTCCCTACGAGCAGTACTTC; CDR3 protein: CASSQETPQGTPYEQYF
D gene: -; J gene: TRBJ1-2; clone size: -; V gene: TRBV4-1; CDR3 DNA: TGCGCCAGCAGCCAAGATCGGTCAAGAAATAACTATGGCTACACCTTC; CDR3 protein: CASSQDRSRNNYGYTF
D gene: TRBD1; J gene: TRBJ2-4; clone size: -; V gene: TRBV3-1/TRBV3-2; CDR3 DNA: TGTGCCAGCAGCCTTAGACAGGGAGCCAAAAACATTCAGTACTTC; CDR3 protein: CASSLRQGAKNIQYF
D gene: -; J gene: TRBJ2-5; clone size: -; V gene: TRBV2; CDR3 DNA: TGTGCCAGCAGTGAAGTAGAAGAGACCCAGTACTTC; CDR3 protein: CASSEVEETQYF
D gene: -; J gene: TRBJ1-1; clone size: -; V gene: TRBV6-5; CDR3 DNA: TGTGCCAGCAGTACATACACAGGGAACACTGAAGCTTTCTTT; CDR3 protein: CASSTYTGNTEAFF
D gene: TRBD2; J gene: TRBJ2-7; clone size: -; V gene: TRBV3-1/TRBV3-2; CDR3 DNA: TGTGCCAGCAGCCAACTTAGCGGGAGGGCCTACGAGCAGTACTTC; CDR3 protein: CASSQLSGRAYEQYF
D gene: TRBD2; J gene: TRBJ2-1; clone size: -; V gene: TRBV27; CDR3 DNA: TGTGCCAGCAGTCTAAGGACTAGCGGGAGTTCCTACAATGAGCAGTTCTTC; CDR3 protein: CASSLRTSGSSYNEQFF
D gene: TRBD1; J gene: TRBJ1-2; clone size: -; V gene: TRBV5-5; CDR3 DNA: TGTGCCAGCAGCTTGGCACAGGGGTACTATGGCTACACCTTC; CDR3 protein: CASSLAQGYYGYTF
D gene: -; J gene: TRBJ1-2; clone size: -; V gene: TRBV18; CDR3 DNA: TGTGCCAGCTCACCACTACAGGGCGGCTATGGCTACACCTTC; CDR3 protein: CASSPLQGGYGYTF
D gene: TRBD1; J gene: TRBJ2-7; clone size: -; V gene: TRBV9; CDR3 DNA: TGTGCCAGCAGCGTATCCGGGACAGGGGACGAGCAGTACTTC; CDR3 protein: CASSVSGTGDEQYF
D gene: -; J gene: TRBJ1-1; clone size: -; V gene: TRBV7-9; CDR3 DNA: TGTGCCAGCAGCTCGACGGGTTTAGGCACTGAAGCTTTCTTT; CDR3 protein: CASSSTGLGTEAFF
D gene: -; J gene: TRBJ1-2; clone size: few; V gene: TRBV9; CDR3 DNA: TGTGCCAGCAGCGTAGACGGTCTGTATGGCTACACCTTC; CDR3 protein: CASSVDGLYGYTF
D gene: -; J gene: TRBJ2-3; clone size: -; V gene: TRBV7-3; CDR3 DNA: TGTGCCAGCAGCTCCTTTAGCACAGATACGCAGTATTTT; CDR3 protein: CASSSFSTDTQYF
D gene: -; J gene: TRBJ2-1; clone size: -; V gene: TRBV19; CDR3 DNA: TGTGCCAGTAGTAGGGGAGCATGGAACGGTGAGCAGTTCTTC; CDR3 protein: CASSRGAWNGEQFF
D gene: TRBD1; J gene: TRBJ1-4; clone size: few; V gene: TRBV6-5; CDR3 DNA: TGTGCCAGCAGAGGAGGCGGGACAGGGAGTGAAAAACTGTTTTTT; CDR3 protein: CASRGGGTGSEKLFF
D gene: -; J gene: TRBJ1-2; clone size: -; V gene: TRBV14; CDR3 DNA: TGTGCCAGCAGCCAAGGGGACACCTTTAACTATGGCTACACCTTC; CDR3 protein: CASSQGDTFNYGYTF
D gene: -; J gene: TRBJ2-7; clone size: once; V gene: TRBV6-5; CDR3 DNA: TGTGCCAGCAGGGACAGCACCGAGCAGTACTTC; CDR3 protein: CASRDSTEQYF
D gene: TRBD2; J gene: TRBJ2-2; clone size: -; V gene: TRBV19; CDR3 DNA: TGTGCCAGTAGAAGCGGGGGGGCCTACACCGGGGAGCTGTTTTTT; CDR3 protein: CASRSGGAYTGELFF
D gene: TRBD2; J gene: TRBJ2-5; clone size: -; V gene: TRBV19; CDR3 DNA: TGTGCCAGTAGAGCGGGGTTAGGGGCAGGGATAGAGACCCAGTACTTC; CDR3 protein: CASRAGLGAGIETQYF
D gene: TRBD2; J gene: TRBJ2-1; clone size: -; V gene: TRBV15; CDR3 DNA: TGTGCCACCAGCAGAACCGGGGGGACGGGTGTTACCACCTACAATGAGCAGTTCTTC; CDR3 protein: CATSRTGGTGVTTYNEQFF
D gene: TRBD1; J gene: TRBJ2-1; clone size: -; V gene: TRBV2; CDR3 DNA: TGTGCCAGCAGAGGGACAGGGGACAATGAGCAGTTCTTC; CDR3 protein: CASRGTGDNEQFF
D gene: TRBD1; J gene: TRBJ2-2; clone size: few; V gene: TRBV6-5; CDR3 DNA: TGTGCCAGCAGTTATTCGACAGGGCTCCCCACCGGGGAGCTGTTTTTT; CDR3 protein: CASSYSTGLPTGELFF
D gene: -; J gene: TRBJ1-5; clone size: -; V gene: TRBV6-2/TRBV6-3; CDR3 DNA: TGTGCCAGCAGTTCGCCGTCGCGGGGTCTTCAGCCCCAGCATTTT; CDR3 protein: CASSSPSRGLQPQHF
D gene: -; J gene: TRBJ2-6; clone size: few; V gene: TRBV7-6; CDR3 DNA: TGTGCCAGCAGCTTATCCGTGTTCTCTGGGGCCAACGTCCTGACTTTC; CDR3 protein: CASSLSVFSGANVLTF
D gene: TRBD2; J gene: TRBJ2-2; clone size: few; V gene: TRBV30; CDR3 DNA: TGTGCCTGGGGAGGACTAGCGGGGGACTCCACCGGGGAGCTGTTTTTT; CDR3 protein: CAWGGLAGDSTGELFF
D gene: -; J gene: TRBJ2-7; clone size: -; V gene: TRBV28; CDR3 DNA: TGTGCCACTCTCATCTCGGGGGCCTACGAGCAGTACTTC; CDR3 protein: CATLISGAYEQYF
D gene: -; J gene: TRBJ2-7; clone size: -; V gene: TRBV28; CDR3 DNA: TGTGCCAGCAGTTTATGGTCCAGCGGGTCGACCACCTACGAGCAGTACTTC; CDR3 protein: CASSLWSSGSTTYEQYF
D gene: -; J gene: TRBJ1-1; clone size: -; V gene: TRBV5-1; CDR3 DNA: TGCGCCAGCACTGGTGGCAGCTCGGGTGAAGCTTTCTTT; CDR3 protein: CASTGGSSGEAFF
D gene: -; J gene: TRBJ2-3; clone size: -; V gene: TRBV11-2; CDR3 DNA: TGTGCCAGCAGCTTCCGACAGGAGACAGATACGCAGTATTTT; CDR3 protein: CASSFRQETDTQYF
D gene: -; J gene: TRBJ2-3; clone size: once; V gene: TRBV2; CDR3 DNA: TGTGCCAGCACCGGCGGGGCGGGACTCAGCACAGATACGCAGTATTTT; CDR3 protein: CASTGGAGLSTDTQYF
D gene: -; J gene: TRBJ1-1; clone size: -; V gene: TRBV28; CDR3 DNA: TGTGCCAGCAGACCTCCGGGACATACTGAAGCTTTCTTT; CDR3 protein: CASRPPGHTEAFF
D gene: TRBD2; J gene: TRBJ2-1; clone size: -; V gene: TRBV6-4; CDR3 DNA: TGTGCCAGCAGTGACTCTCGCGGGGGGCCCAATGAGCAGTTCTTC; CDR3 protein: CASSDSRGGPNEQFF